The table lists the clone carrying this TCR beta chain with a few counts. The antigen remains unidentified. This record belongs to a study of blood T cells in healthy people across ages. Healthy Caucasian individuals from Russia aged roughly 6 to 95 were enrolled as donors. Combining a sample-barcoded 5' primer with a J-beta primer mix, a second PCR ran for about 7 to 11 cycles. TCRdb re-derived calls from the 5' RACE reads in MiXCR, one entry per CDR3 protein. The table records approximately 1,000,000 distinct CDR3 sequences, approximately 38% of them present only once. This CDR3 comprises 20 residues. Trimming took off 3 bases at V and 5 bases at J, with 31 bases between the two ends. The germline gives CDR1 MNHEY, CDR2 SMNVEV (reference sequence). Study-level findings and limits: Unsorted PBMC material precluded a definitive naive versus antigen-experienced comparison.

The sequence was obtained from a man younger than 35 in good health. What was sequenced was blood. The chain couples TRBV27 to TRBJ1-2; D ambiguous. This CDR3 is CASSFGPSRTGWSYSYGYTF. Here the CDR3 DNA reads TGTGCCAGCAGTTTCGGACCCTCTCGGACGGGCTGGTCCTATTCTTATGGCTACACCTTC.